The 2 T cell receptor beta chains given below trace back to one sample, sequenced in a study of T-cell memory formation after mild COVID-19 (dated by TCRdb to the early 2020s). Library preparation used 5' RACE. Data came from an Illumina NovaSeq 6000. TCRdb cleaned the public reads at Q25 with fastp, built clones with MiXCR and kept in-frame beta chains. Identical CDR3 protein sequences are pooled into one entry, listed with their most common genes and DNA. The sample table records approximately 410,000 distinct CDR3 sequences; roughly a quarter of these occur just once. The ten largest clones take up over 10% of the sample. The sample comprised PBMCs or a T cell subset sorted from them (not recorded which). These receptors were taken from an adult woman who had mild COVID-19 (a few samples of this study predate the infection). The sample titles of this study are shuffled in the database, so cell type and time point are left out; the donor was told from shared clones.

J is TRBJ2-1 and V is TRBV20-1, with 11 nucleotides matching TRBD2. The CDR3 length is 15 residues. With 1 base clipped from V and 8 bases from J, the junction kept 7 bases outside the gene matches. In germline, CDR1 is DFQATT, CDR2 SNEGSKA (reference sequence). CDR3 amino acids: CSARVLSGREHEQFF. CDR3 in DNA: TGCAGTGCTAGAGTCCTTAGCGGGAGGGAGCATGAGCAGTTCTTC.

The chain is built from TRBV20-1 and TRBJ2-2; D is possibly TRBD2 (6 bases). CDR1 DFQATT and CDR2 SNEGSKA come from the germline V gene (reference sequence). V lost 3 bases and J 4 bases, leaving 9 bases between the germline ends. This CDR3 region has 13 residues. The DNA for the CDR3 is TGCAGTGCTAGCGGGAGTTGCACCGGGGAGCTGTTTTTT. Its protein product is CSASGSCTGELFF.